Listed here is a single T cell receptor beta chain. With 3 bases clipped from V and 7 bases from J, the junction kept 8 bases outside the gene matches. The CDR3 covers 14 residues. Germline values: CDR1 SGHRS, CDR2 YFSETQ. Sequencing was performed with immunoSEQ multiplex PCR; in TCRdb, only in-frame clones are kept and a portion is missing. This repertoire shows about 130,000 clones, approximately 87% found once; its top ten account for about 2%. These data originate in a study of blood T cell repertoires in COVID-19. The chain couples TRBV5-1 to TRBJ1-1; 8 bases agree with TRBD1. Specimen: peripheral blood. The TCR was taken from a man between 65 and 85 years old with active COVID-19. CDR3 in DNA: TGCGCCAGCAGCTCCACCGGGACAGGCCTTGAAGCTTTCTTT. Its protein is CASSSTGTGLEAFF.